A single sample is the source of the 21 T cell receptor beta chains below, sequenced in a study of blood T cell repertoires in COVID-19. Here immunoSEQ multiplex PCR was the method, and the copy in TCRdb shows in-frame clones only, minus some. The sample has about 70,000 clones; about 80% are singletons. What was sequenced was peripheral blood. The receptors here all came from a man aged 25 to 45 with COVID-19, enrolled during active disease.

The CDR3 protein is CASALGEGGYEQYF. CDR3 DNA: TGCGCCAGCGCCCTTGGGGAGGGAGGCTACGAGCAGTACTTC. This sequence joins TRBV4-1 and TRBJ2-7, with TRBD2 identical over 7 bases. J gave up 3 bases and V 8 bases, and 10 bases lay outside the gene matches. The CDR3 length is 14 residues. Germline V gene sequence: CDR1 MGHRA, CDR2 YSYEKL.

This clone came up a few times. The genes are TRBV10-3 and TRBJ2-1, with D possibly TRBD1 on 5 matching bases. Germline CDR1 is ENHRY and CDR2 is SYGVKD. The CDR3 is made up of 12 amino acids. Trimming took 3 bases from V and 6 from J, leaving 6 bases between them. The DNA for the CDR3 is TGTGCCATCAGTGAAAGGGGCAATGAGCAGTTCTTC. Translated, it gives CAISERGNEQFF.

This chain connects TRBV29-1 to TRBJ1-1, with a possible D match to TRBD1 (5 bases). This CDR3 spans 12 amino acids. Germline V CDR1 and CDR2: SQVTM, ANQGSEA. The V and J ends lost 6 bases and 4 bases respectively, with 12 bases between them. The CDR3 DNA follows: TGCAGCGTGGTAGGGGTCGGCACTGAAGCTTTCTTT. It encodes CSVVGVGTEAFF.

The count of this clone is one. The CDR3 region is CASNQGMYSNQPQHF. The CDR3 region has the DNA TGTGCCAGCAACCAGGGGATGTATAGCAATCAGCCCCAGCATTTT. This chain uses TRBV2 with TRBJ1-5, with a tentative D call TRBD1 (6 bases). Germline CDR1 reads SNHLY; CDR2 reads FYNNEI. The CDR3 contains 15 residues. The V and J ends lost 7 bases and 0 bases respectively, with 13 bases between them.

The CDR3 is CASSLSNRLAIGEQFF. The DNA of the CDR3 is TGTGCCAGCAGCTTAAGTAACAGACTAGCCATCGGTGAGCAGTTCTTC. The V and J genes are TRBV11-2 and TRBJ2-1; the match to TRBD2 covers 7 bases. The germline V gene has CDR1 SGHAT and CDR2 FQNNGV. This CDR3 is built from 16 residues. Trimming cost V 2 bases and J 9 bases; bases outside gene matches: 13.

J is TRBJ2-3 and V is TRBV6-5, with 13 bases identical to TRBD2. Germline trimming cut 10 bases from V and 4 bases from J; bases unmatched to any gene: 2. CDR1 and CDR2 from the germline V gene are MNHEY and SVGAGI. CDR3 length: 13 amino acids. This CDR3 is CATGLAGADTQYF. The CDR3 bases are TGTGCCACCGGACTAGCGGGAGCAGATACGCAGTATTTT.

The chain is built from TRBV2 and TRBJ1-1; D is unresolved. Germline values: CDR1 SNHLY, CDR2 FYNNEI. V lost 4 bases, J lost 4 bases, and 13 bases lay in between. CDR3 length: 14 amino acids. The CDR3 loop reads CASSVRKIGTEAFF. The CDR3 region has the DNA TGTGCCAGCAGTGTCAGGAAAATAGGCACTGAAGCTTTCTTT.

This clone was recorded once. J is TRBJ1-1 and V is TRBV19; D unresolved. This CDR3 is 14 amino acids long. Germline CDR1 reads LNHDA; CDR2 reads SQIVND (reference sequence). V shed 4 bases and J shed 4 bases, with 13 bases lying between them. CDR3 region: CASSTAGWATEAFF. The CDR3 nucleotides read TGTGCCAGTAGTACGGCGGGGTGGGCCACTGAAGCTTTCTTT.

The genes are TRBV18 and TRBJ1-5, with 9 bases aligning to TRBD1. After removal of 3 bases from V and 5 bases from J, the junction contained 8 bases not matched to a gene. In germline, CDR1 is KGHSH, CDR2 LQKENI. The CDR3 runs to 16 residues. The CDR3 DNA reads TGTGCCAGCTCACCCACTCCGGGACAGGGAGATCAGCCCCAGCATTTT. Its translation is CASSPTPGQGDQPQHF.

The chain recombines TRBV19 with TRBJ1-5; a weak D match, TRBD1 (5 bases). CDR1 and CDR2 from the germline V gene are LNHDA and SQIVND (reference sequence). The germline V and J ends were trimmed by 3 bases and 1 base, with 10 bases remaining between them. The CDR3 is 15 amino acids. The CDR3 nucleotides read TGTGCCAGTAGTATTGGAGGGGCAAGCAATCAGCCCCAGCATTTT. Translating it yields CASSIGGASNQPQHF.

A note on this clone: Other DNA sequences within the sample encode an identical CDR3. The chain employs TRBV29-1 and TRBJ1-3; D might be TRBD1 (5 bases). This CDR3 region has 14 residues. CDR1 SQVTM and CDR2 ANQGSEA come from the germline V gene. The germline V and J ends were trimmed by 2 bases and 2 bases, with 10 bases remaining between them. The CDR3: CSVETGRAGNTIYF. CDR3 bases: TGCAGCGTTGAAACGGGCAGGGCTGGAAACACCATATATTTT.

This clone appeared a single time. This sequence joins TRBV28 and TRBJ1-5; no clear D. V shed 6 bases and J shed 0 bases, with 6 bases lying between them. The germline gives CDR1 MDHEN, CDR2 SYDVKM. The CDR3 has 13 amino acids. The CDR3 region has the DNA TGTGCCAGCAGCCAGGTTAGCAATCAGCCCCAGCATTTT. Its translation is CASSQVSNQPQHF.

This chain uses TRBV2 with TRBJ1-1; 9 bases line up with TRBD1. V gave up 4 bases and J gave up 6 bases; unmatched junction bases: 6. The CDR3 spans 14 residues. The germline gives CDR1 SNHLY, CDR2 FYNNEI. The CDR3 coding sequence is TGTGCCAGCAGTGGACAGGGGGGGATCGCTGAAGCTTTCTTT. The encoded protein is CASSGQGGIAEAFF.

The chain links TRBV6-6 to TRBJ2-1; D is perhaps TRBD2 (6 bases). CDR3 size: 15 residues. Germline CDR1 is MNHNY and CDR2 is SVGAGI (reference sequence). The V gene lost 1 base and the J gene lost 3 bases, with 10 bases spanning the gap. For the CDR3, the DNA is TGTGCCAGCAGTTACTTGCAGGGAGGCTACAATGAGCAGTTCTTC. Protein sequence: CASSYLQGGYNEQFF.

The CDR3, as DNA: TGTGCCAGCAGTTTTGGGAGGGGGGCCTACGAGCAGTACTTC. Protein product: CASSFGRGAYEQYF. The V gene is TRBV27, the J gene TRBJ2-7; perhaps TRBD2 as D (7 bases). The CDR3 loop spans 14 amino acids. The germline V gene has CDR1 MNHEY and CDR2 SMNVEV (reference sequence). The V end was cut by 3 bases, the J end by 2 bases, with 11 bases between.

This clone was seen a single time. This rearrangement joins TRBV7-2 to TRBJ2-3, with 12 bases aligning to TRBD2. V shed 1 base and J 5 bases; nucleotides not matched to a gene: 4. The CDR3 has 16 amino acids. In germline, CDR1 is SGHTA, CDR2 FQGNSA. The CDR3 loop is CASSLGLAGGVDTQYF. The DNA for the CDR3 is TGTGCCAGCAGCTTAGGGCTAGCGGGAGGGGTAGATACGCAGTATTTT.

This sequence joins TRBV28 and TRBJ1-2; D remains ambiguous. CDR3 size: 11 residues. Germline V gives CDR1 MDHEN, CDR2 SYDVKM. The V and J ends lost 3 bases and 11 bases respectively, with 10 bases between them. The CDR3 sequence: CASSFAVRYTF. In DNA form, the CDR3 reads TGTGCCAGCAGTTTTGCGGTGAGATACACCTTC.

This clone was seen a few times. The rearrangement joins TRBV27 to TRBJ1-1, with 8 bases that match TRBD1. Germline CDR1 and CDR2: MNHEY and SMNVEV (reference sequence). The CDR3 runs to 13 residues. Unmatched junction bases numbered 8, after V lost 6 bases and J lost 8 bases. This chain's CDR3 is CASRIPWTGEAFF. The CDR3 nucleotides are TGTGCCAGCAGGATCCCGTGGACAGGGGAAGCTTTCTTT.

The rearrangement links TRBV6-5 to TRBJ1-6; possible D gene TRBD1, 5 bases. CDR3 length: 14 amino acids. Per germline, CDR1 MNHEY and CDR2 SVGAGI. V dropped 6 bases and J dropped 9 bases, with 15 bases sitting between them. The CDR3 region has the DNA TGTGCCAGCAGCGCCCAGGGCCCTCCTTCACCCCTCCACTTT. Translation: CASSAQGPPSPLHF.

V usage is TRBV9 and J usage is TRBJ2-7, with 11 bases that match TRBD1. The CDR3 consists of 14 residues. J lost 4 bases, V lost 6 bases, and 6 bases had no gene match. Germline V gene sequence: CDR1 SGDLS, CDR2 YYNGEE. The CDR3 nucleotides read TGTGCCAGCAACCCGGGACAGGGGGGGTACGAGCAGTACTTC. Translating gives CASNPGQGGYEQYF.

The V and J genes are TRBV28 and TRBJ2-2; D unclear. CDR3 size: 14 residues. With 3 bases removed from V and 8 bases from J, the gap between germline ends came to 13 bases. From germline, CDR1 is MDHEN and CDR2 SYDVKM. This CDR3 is CASSFSRSGGELFF. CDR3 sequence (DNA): TGTGCCAGCAGTTTTTCCCGCTCCGGGGGGGAGCTGTTTTTT.